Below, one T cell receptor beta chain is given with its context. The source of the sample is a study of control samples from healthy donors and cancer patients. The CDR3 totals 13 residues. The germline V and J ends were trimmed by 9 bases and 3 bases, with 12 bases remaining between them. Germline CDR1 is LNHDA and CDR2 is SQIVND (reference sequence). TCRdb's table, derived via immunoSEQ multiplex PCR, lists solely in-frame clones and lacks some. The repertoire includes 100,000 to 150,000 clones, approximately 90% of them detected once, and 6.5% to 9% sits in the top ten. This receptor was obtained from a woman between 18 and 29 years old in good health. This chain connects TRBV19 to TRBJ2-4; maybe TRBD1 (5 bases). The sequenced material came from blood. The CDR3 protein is CARFNDSKNIQYF. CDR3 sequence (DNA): TGTGCCAGGTTCAACGACAGCAAAAACATTCAGTACTTC.